This TCR beta chain appears in the sequencing data of a study of identifying expanded T cells in peripheral blood. Generated by immunoSEQ multiplex PCR, the TCRdb table keeps only in-frame clones and is missing some. The data contain about 85,000 clones, 89% of them singletons. The CDR3 covers 17 residues. Germline-derived CDR1 and CDR2 are SGDLS and YYNGEE. V was pared by 3 bases and J by 8 bases, with 19 bases of the junction left unmatched. The sequencing sample was made of blood. The TCR was taken from a person between 18 and 70 years old in good health. The chain couples TRBV9 to TRBJ1-2; TRBD1 matches 7 bases. CDR3 in DNA: TGTGCCAGCAGCGGGCAACACGAGGGGGCCTTAAATTGGGGCTACACCTTC. This gives the protein CASSGQHEGALNWGYTF. Based on the CDR3 plus reference TRBV9 and TRBJ1-2, the full variable domain is DSGVTQTPKHLITATGQRVTLRCSPRSGDLSVYWYQQSLDQGLQFLIQYYNGEERAKGNILERFSAQQFPDLHSELNLSSLELGDSALYFCASSGQHEGALNWGYTFGSGTRLTVV.